Listed below are T cell receptor beta chains from one sample, sequenced in a study of patients and donors after allogeneic stem cell transplantation. Via MiXCR, TCRdb re-called the RT-PCR reads, giving one row per CDR3 protein. The repertoire holds 50,000 to 60,000 distinct CDR3 sequences, with about an eighth as singletons. Input material: blood, either unsorted or a sorted T cell fraction (not recorded which). All receptors come from a human donor who was either an allogeneic HSCT recipient or a stem cell or donor lymphocyte infusion donor (not recorded which). It is not recorded whose cells these are; they may come from a transplant donor. Both conserved end residues are part of each CDR3. The order of the fields is J gene, V gene, clone size, D gene, CDR3 DNA, CDR3 protein. The D gene is left open where the match is weak. Expanded clones get a size class; other rows say once, few or many, or leave the size out.

>TRBJ2-7|TRBV29-1|few|.
TGCAGCGTTGCGGGGCACACAGGGAGTTACGAGCAGTACTTC
CSVAGHTGSYEQYF
>TRBJ1-1|TRBV11-2|few|.
TGTGCCAGCAGCTTTGGGGGCGGGAACACTGAAGCTTTCTTT
CASSFGGGNTEAFF
>TRBJ2-7|TRBV3-1|many|.
TGTGCCAGCAGGCGGGACGCAGGAACCTACGAGCAGTACTTC
CASRRDAGTYEQYF
>TRBJ1-6|TRBV11-2|many|.
TGTGCCAGCAGCTTAGAGGGATTACCAGGTTCACCCCTCCACTTT
CASSLEGLPGSPLHF
>TRBJ2-1|TRBV5-6|.|.
TGTGCCAGCAGCTTGCTAGCTAAGGGCTACAATGAGCAGTTCTTC
CASSLLAKGYNEQFF
>TRBJ2-7|TRBV7-6|.|.
TGTGCCAGCAGCCAGACAGAACACTCCTACGAGCAGTACTTC
CASSQTEHSYEQYF
>TRBJ1-1|TRBV7-9|many|TRBD1
TGTGCCAGCAGCTTAGTTGGGACAGGGGCCGGGGGGACTGAAGCTTTCTTT
CASSLVGTGAGGTEAFF
>TRBJ2-7|TRBV27|.|.
TGTGCCAGCGGGGGTTACGAGCAGTACTTC
CASGGYEQYF
>TRBJ2-1|TRBV9|.|.
TGTGCCAGCAGCGTACTCGACAGTCTGGCGGAAACATACAATGAGCAGTTCTTC
CASSVLDSLAETYNEQFF
>TRBJ2-1|TRBV4-1|few|TRBD2
TGCGCCAGCAGCCAAGGGGTAACTAGCGGCCTCTACAATGAGCAGTTCTTC
CASSQGVTSGLYNEQFF
>TRBJ2-7|TRBV12-3/TRBV12-4|many|.
TGTGCCAGCAGTTACCTGGGGGAGCAGTACTTC
CASSYLGEQYF
>TRBJ1-2|TRBV20-1|many|.
TGCAGTGCCAATCTGGACAGTCTCACCTATGGCTACACCTTC
CSANLDSLTYGYTF
>TRBJ2-7|TRBV29-1|few|TRBD1
TGCAGCGTGAACCGGGACAGGGGCTACGAGCAGTACTTC
CSVNRDRGYEQYF
>TRBJ1-2|TRBV7-9|many|.
TGTGCCAGCAGCATCTCCAGTGGCCTAGGGTATGGCTACACCTTC
CASSISSGLGYGYTF
>TRBJ2-7|TRBV5-5|.|TRBD2
TGTGCCAGCAGCTTGGATCCCAGCGGGAGGGCCATTGAGCAGTACTTC
CASSLDPSGRAIEQYF
>TRBJ2-2|TRBV20-1|few|.
TGCAGTGCTAGAGACCAAAACACCGGGGAGCTGTTTTTT
CSARDQNTGELFF
>TRBJ2-7|TRBV9|few|TRBD2
TGTGCCAGCAGCGTAGGGACTCACACCCGGCTAGCGGGAGCCTACGAGCAGTACTTC
CASSVGTHTRLAGAYEQYF
>TRBJ2-5|TRBV29-1|many|TRBD2
TGCAGCGACCAGCCGGGGGGTCAAGAGACCCAGTACTTC
CSDQPGGQETQYF
>TRBJ1-5|TRBV10-3|many|.
TGTGCCATCAGTGGACTAGATAGCAATCAGCCCCAGCATTTT
CAISGLDSNQPQHF
>TRBJ2-5|TRBV9|.|TRBD2
TGTGCCAGCAGCCAGAACTTATTAGCGGGATCAGAGACCCAGTACTTC
CASSQNLLAGSETQYF
>TRBJ2-1|TRBV11-2|.|TRBD2
TGTGCCAGCAGCTCGACCGGGACTAGCGACCCTGGAAATGAGCAGTTCTTC
CASSSTGTSDPGNEQFF
>TRBJ2-1|TRBV29-1|.|.
TGCAGCGTTGAAGACCCAGGGGGGCGGGGGTCCTACAATGAGCAGTTCTTC
CSVEDPGGRGSYNEQFF
>TRBJ1-2|TRBV6-5|many|.
TGTGCCAGCAGTATGTCTTCATATGGCTACACCTTC
CASSMSSYGYTF
>TRBJ2-7|TRBV4-1|.|.
TGCGCCAGCAGCCCAAAGAGGGGCTCCTACGAGCAGTACTTC
CASSPKRGSYEQYF
>TRBJ1-1|TRBV10-2|few|TRBD1
TGCGCCAGCAGTGAGGGGACAGGAGCGAACACTGAAGCTTTCTTT
CASSEGTGANTEAFF
>TRBJ2-4|TRBV6-1|.|.
TGTGCCAGCAGGGAACAGGTAGCCAAAAACATTCAGTACTTC
CASREQVAKNIQYF
>TRBJ1-1|TRBV18|many|.
TGTGCCAGCTCACAACCATCAGAGAACACTGAAGCTTTCTTT
CASSQPSENTEAFF
>TRBJ2-3|TRBV5-1|few|TRBD1
TGCGCCAGCAGCGCGGGGACAGGGGGCACAGATACGCAGTATTTT
CASSAGTGGTDTQYF
>TRBJ2-3|TRBV5-1|few|.
TGCGCCAGCAGCTCCACAGATACGCAGTATTTT
CASSSTDTQYF
>TRBJ2-1|TRBV4-2|.|.
TGTGCCAGCAGCCAAGATTTTCCGGGGGATCGTTACAATGAGCAGTTCTTC
CASSQDFPGDRYNEQFF
>TRBJ1-1|TRBV11-1|many|TRBD1
TGTGCCAGCAGCTCGGGGGACAGGAGAACTGAAGCTTTCTTT
CASSSGDRRTEAFF
>TRBJ1-1|TRBV2|few|.
TGTGCCAGCAGTGAATGGGGGAGATTCTTT
CASSEWGRFF
>TRBJ1-3|TRBV5-5|few|.
TGTGCCAGCACCCGAGGGCAGGGACCGGGAAACACCATATATTTT
CASTRGQGPGNTIYF
>TRBJ2-2|TRBV4-2|.|TRBD1
TGTGCCAGCAGCCCGGGACAGTGGTTCACCGGGGAGCTGTTTTTT
CASSPGQWFTGELFF
>TRBJ2-3|TRBV20-1|.|.
TGCAGTGCTAGTCTCTGGGCCTATCCCACAGATACGCAGTATTTT
CSASLWAYPTDTQYF
>TRBJ2-7|TRBV29-1|few|TRBD1
TGCAGCGTTGAAGCTGGACAGGTCCACGAGCAGTACTTC
CSVEAGQVHEQYF
>TRBJ2-5|TRBV12-3/TRBV12-4|few|.
TGTGCCAGCAGCCTAGGACTGCTTCGGGAGACCCAGTACTTC
CASSLGLLRETQYF
>TRBJ2-5|TRBV11-2|few|TRBD2
TGTGCCAGCAGCATAGGACTAGCGGGTATATTACAAGAGACCCAGTACTTC
CASSIGLAGILQETQYF
>TRBJ1-5|TRBV12-3/TRBV12-4|many|.
TGTGCCAGCAGTTTAATGGGGTATCAGCCCCAGCATTTT
CASSLMGYQPQHF
>TRBJ2-3|TRBV12-3/TRBV12-4|many|TRBD1
TGTGCCAGCAGTCAGACAGGGAGAGTGGGGACAGATACGCAGTATTTT
CASSQTGRVGTDTQYF
>TRBJ1-4|TRBV20-1|many|.
TGCAGTGCTAGTAAGCCAGGGCTAAATGAAAAACTGTTTTTT
CSASKPGLNEKLFF
>TRBJ2-7|TRBV9|.|TRBD1
TGTGCCAGCAGCGAACGGGACAGTCCCTTATCGATGTCCTACGAGCAGTACTTC
CASSERDSPLSMSYEQYF
>TRBJ2-5|TRBV7-2|.|.
TGTGCCAGCAGCAGGGACCTCCAGGAGACCCAGTACTTC
CASSRDLQETQYF
>TRBJ2-7|TRBV5-1|many|TRBD2
TGCGCCAGCAGCCAAGGCGGACTAGCGGGAGTGGTTTACGAGCAGTACTTC
CASSQGGLAGVVYEQYF
>TRBJ1-1|TRBV27|.|.
TGTGCCAGCAGCCCATTTGGGGCCTTCACTGAAGCTTTCTTT
CASSPFGAFTEAFF
>TRBJ1-5|TRBV27|many|.
TGTGCCAGCAGTGCTGGGGAGGTGCAGCCCCAGCATTTT
CASSAGEVQPQHF
>TRBJ1-1|TRBV29-1|many|.
TGCAGCGTTAGTACCTTGTCGGGCACTGAAGCTTTCTTT
CSVSTLSGTEAFF
>TRBJ1-2|TRBV5-5|.|.
TGTGCCAGCAGCCCCCGGGCTAACTATGGCTACACCTTC
CASSPRANYGYTF
>TRBJ2-1|TRBV7-2|.|TRBD2
TGTGCCAGCAGCTTAGAGAACGGACTAGCGGAGAGTTACAATGAGCAGTTCTTC
CASSLENGLAESYNEQFF
>TRBJ1-2|TRBV5-1|many|.
TGCGCCAGCAGCCTCGAGACAGGAGTCTATGGCTACACCTTC
CASSLETGVYGYTF
>TRBJ2-3|TRBV5-1|few|.
TGCGCCAGCAGCCTAAGGACCTATCCAGATACGCAGTATTTT
CASSLRTYPDTQYF
>TRBJ2-1|TRBV5-1|.|TRBD2
TGCGCCAGCAGCTTGTTCGGCGGGAGCTCCTACAATGAGCAGTTCTTC
CASSLFGGSSYNEQFF
>TRBJ2-7|TRBV6-5|.|.
TGTGCCAGCAGATCCGGGACACTTTCCTACGAGCAGTACTTC
CASRSGTLSYEQYF
>TRBJ2-7|TRBV10-3|few|.
TGTGCCATCAGTGAAAGGGCTTACGAGCAGTACTTC
CAISERAYEQYF
>TRBJ2-1|TRBV5-5|few|.
TGTGCCAGCAGCCCGGAGAGGAATGAGCAGTTCTTC
CASSPERNEQFF
>TRBJ1-1|TRBV7-2|many|.
TGTGCCAGCAGCTCGCATCCTTTGAACACTGAAGCTTTCTTT
CASSSHPLNTEAFF
>TRBJ2-3|TRBV24-1|many|TRBD2
TGTGCCACCGGACCTAGCGGGAGTGGAGATACGCAGTATTTT
CATGPSGSGDTQYF
>TRBJ2-7|TRBV20-1|few|.
TGCAGTGCTAGGCCACTAGGCGGCGGGTTACGCTACGAGCAGTACTTC
CSARPLGGGLRYEQYF
>TRBJ2-7|TRBV4-2|few|TRBD1
TGTGCCAGCTCCAACGAGGGACAGACCTACGAGCAGTACTTC
CASSNEGQTYEQYF
>TRBJ2-7|TRBV30|.|.
TGTGCCTGGAGTCCGACAGGGAGGGACGAGCAGTACTTC
CAWSPTGRDEQYF